This TCR beta chain was obtained from a study of blood T cell repertoires in COVID-19. Across the whole study: Acute-phase and convalescent COVID-19 samples originated in the United States, Italy and Spain. T cells, B-cell-depleted T cells, or PBMCs provided the cDNA or gDNA that served as material.

With V trimmed by 4 bases and J by 7 bases, 4 bases remained unmatched. This CDR3 has 14 amino acids. Looked up from germline, CDR1 is SGHRS and CDR2 is YFSETQ. In the study's own analysis: From reference gene primer amplification, estimates of nucleated cell counts were derived. Data came from immunoSEQ multiplex PCR; TCRdb stores just in-frame clones and leaves some out. From that table come the V and J calls and clone size; the DNA was used to work out D and trimming. This table has around 200,000 clones, around 82% appearing once. The J gene is TRBJ1-4, the V gene TRBV5-1; TRBD1 matches 10 bases. The receptor comes from a human donor with acute or convalescent COVID-19. The donor label of this sample is uncertain. Material: peripheral blood. CDR3 sequence (DNA): TGCGCCAGCAGCCCCGGGACAGGGGTTGAAAAACTGTTTTTT. This translates into CASSPGTGVEKLFF.